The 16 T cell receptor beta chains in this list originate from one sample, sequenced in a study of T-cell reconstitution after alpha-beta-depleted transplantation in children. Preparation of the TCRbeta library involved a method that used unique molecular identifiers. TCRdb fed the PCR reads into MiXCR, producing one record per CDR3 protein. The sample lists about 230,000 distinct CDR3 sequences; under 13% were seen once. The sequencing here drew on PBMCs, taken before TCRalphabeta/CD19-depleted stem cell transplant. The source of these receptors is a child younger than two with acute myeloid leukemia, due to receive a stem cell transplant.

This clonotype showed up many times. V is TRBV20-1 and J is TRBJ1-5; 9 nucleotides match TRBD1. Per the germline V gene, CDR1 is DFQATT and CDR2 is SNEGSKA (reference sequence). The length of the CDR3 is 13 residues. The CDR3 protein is CGTGTGRNQPQHF. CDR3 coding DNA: TGCGGGACTGGGACAGGGCGGAATCAGCCCCAGCATTTT.

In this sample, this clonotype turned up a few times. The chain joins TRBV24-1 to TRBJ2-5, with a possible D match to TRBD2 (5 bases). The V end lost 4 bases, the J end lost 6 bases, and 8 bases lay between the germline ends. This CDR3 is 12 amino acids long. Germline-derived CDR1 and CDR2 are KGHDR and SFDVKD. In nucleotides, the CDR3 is TGTGCCACCAGTGACGAGGGCAAGACCCAGTACTTC. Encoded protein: CATSDEGKTQYF.

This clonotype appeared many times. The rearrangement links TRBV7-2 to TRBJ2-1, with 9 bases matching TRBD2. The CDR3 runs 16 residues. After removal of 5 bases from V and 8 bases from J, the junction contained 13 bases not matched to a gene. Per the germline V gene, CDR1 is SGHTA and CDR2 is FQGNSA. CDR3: CASSPWGAGGPDEQFF. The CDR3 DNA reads TGTGCCAGCAGCCCGTGGGGCGCGGGAGGGCCGGATGAGCAGTTCTTC. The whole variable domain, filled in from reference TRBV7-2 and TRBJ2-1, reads GAGVSQSPSNKVTEKGKDVELRCDPISGHTALYWYRQSLGQGLEFLIYFQGNSAPDKSGLPSDRFSAERTGGSVSTLTIQRTQQEDSAVYLCASSPWGAGGPDEQFFGPGTRLTVL.

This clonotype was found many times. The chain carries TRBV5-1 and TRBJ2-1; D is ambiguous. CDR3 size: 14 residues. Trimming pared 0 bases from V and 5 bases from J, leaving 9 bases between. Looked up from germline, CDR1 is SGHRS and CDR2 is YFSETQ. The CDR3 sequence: CASSLGDLNNEQFF. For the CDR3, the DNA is TGCGCCAGCAGCTTGGGAGACCTAAACAATGAGCAGTTCTTC.

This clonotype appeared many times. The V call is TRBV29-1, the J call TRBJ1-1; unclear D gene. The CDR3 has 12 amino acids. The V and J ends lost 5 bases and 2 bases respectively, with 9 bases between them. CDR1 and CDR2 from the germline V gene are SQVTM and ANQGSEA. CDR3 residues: CSVPNLNTEAFF. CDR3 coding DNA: TGCAGCGTTCCAAATCTTAACACTGAAGCTTTCTTT. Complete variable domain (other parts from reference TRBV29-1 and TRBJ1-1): SAVISQKPSRDICQRGTSLTIQCQVDSQVTMMFWYRQQPGQSLTLIATANQGSEATYESGFVIDKFPISRPNLTFSTLTVSNMSPEDSSIYLCSVPNLNTEAFFGQGTRLTVV.

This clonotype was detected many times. The CDR3: CASSPEGTEAFF. CDR3 bases: TGCGCCAGCAGCCCGGAAGGAACTGAAGCTTTCTTT. This chain uses TRBV5-1 with TRBJ1-1; D unclear. The V end was cut by 4 bases, the J end by 5 bases, with 9 bases between. CDR1 and CDR2 from the germline V gene are SGHRS and YFSETQ. The CDR3 extends over 12 amino acids.

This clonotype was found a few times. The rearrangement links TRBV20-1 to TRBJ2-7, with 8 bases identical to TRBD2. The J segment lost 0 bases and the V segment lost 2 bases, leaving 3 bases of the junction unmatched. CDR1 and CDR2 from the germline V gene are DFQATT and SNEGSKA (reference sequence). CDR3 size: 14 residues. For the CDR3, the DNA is TGCAGTGCTAGAACTAGCGGTTACTCCTACGAGCAGTACTTC. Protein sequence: CSARTSGYSYEQYF.

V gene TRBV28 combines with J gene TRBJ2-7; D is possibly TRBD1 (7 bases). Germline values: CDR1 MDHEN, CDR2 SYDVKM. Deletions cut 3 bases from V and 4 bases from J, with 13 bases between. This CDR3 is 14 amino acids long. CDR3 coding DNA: TGTGCCAGCAGTTTCGCGCAGGGGGGTTACGAGCAGTACTTC. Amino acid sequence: CASSFAQGGYEQYF.

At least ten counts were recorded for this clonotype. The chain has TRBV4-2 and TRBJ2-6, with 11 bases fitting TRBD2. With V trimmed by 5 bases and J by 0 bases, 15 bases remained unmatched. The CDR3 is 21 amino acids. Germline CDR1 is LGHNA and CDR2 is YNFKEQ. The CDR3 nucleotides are TGTGCCAGCAGCTCCAGGGTGGGGCTAGCGGGAGGCGCCTCTGGGGCCAACGTCCTGACTTTC. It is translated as CASSSRVGLAGGASGANVLTF.

This CDR3 reads CASSRTSGRKDGELFF. CDR3 sequence (DNA): TGCGCCAGCAGCAGGACTAGCGGGAGGAAGGACGGGGAGCTGTTTTTT. The chain is built from TRBV5-1 and TRBJ2-2; 14 positions match TRBD2. CDR1 SGHRS and CDR2 YFSETQ come from the germline V gene. There are 16 residues in the CDR3. J was trimmed by 7 bases and V by 4 bases; bases with no gene match: 6.

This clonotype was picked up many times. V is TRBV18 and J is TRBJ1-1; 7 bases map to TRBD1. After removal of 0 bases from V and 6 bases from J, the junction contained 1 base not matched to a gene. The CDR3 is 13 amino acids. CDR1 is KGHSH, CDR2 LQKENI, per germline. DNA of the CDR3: TGTGCCAGCTCACCACCGCAGGGGGCTGAAGCTTTCTTT. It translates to CASSPPQGAEAFF.

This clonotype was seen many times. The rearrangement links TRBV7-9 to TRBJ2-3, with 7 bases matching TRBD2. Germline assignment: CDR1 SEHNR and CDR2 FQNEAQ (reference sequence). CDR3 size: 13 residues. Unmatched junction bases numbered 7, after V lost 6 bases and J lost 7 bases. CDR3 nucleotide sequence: TGTGCCAGCAGTATTCGACTAGCTCATACGCAGTATTTT. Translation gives CASSIRLAHTQYF.

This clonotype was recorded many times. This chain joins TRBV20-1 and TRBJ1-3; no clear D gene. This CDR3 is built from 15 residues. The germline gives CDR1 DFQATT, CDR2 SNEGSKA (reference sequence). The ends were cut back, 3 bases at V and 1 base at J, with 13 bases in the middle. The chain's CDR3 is CSARLGRRSGNTIYF. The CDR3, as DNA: TGCAGTGCTAGGTTGGGGAGGCGTTCTGGAAACACCATATATTTT.

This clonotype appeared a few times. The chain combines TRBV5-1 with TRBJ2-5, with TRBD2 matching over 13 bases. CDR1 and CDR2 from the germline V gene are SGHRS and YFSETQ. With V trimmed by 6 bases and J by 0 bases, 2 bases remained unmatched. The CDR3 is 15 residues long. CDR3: CASTGLAGYQETQYF. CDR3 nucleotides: TGCGCCAGCACGGGACTAGCGGGATACCAAGAGACCCAGTACTTC.

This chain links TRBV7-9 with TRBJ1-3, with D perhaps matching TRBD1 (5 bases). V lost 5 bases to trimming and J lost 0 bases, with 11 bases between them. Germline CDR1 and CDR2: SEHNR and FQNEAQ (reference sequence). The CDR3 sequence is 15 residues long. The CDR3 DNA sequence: TGTGCCAGCAGCGGGGACGGAGGCTCTGGAAACACCATATATTTT. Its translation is CASSGDGGSGNTIYF.

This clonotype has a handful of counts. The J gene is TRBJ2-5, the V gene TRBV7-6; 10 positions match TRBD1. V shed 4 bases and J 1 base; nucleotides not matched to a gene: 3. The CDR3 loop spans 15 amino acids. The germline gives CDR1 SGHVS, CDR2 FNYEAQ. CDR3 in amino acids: CASSWGQGTQETQYF. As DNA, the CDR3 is TGTGCCAGCAGCTGGGGACAGGGGACCCAAGAGACCCAGTACTTC.